The 10 T cell receptor beta chains reported below all come from one sample, sequenced in a study of cytomegalovirus exposure and HLA in healthy donors. Primers: 60 Vbeta forward and 13 Jbeta reverse. The method was immunoSEQ multiplex PCR; TCRdb's version includes in-frame clones alone and lacks a portion of them. The sample includes fewer than 150,000 clones, 70% to 80% of them seen just once. Source material: PBMCs. Source of these receptors: a middle-aged woman in good health and CMV-seropositive.

The rearrangement links TRBV10-1 to TRBJ1-1; D is uncertain. This CDR3 has 12 amino acids. Germline V gene data show CDR1 as WNHNN and CDR2 as SYGVQD (reference sequence). V lost 3 bases to trimming and J lost 8 bases, with 10 bases between them. The CDR3 sequence is CASSERRIEAFF. The CDR3, as DNA: TGCGCCAGCAGTGAAAGGCGGATCGAAGCTTTCTTT.

This chain joins TRBV7-9 and TRBJ1-4, with TRBD1 matching over 10 bases. Trimming took 5 bases from V and 6 from J; bases not matched to a gene: 3. CDR1 and CDR2 (germline): SEHNR, FQNEAQ (reference sequence). The CDR3 has 14 amino acids. Here the CDR3 DNA reads TGTGCCAGCAGCACCGGACAGGGGGATGAAAAACTGTTTTTT. This encodes CASSTGQGDEKLFF.

This clone came up a few times. The genes are TRBV5-1 and TRBJ2-7; D gene uncertain. The CDR3 runs 14 residues. V lost 4 bases, J lost 2 bases, and 13 bases lay in between. Germline CDR1 reads SGHRS; CDR2 reads YFSETQ. CDR3 bases: TGCGCCAGCAGCCTAACTCCCTTGCCCTACGAGCAGTACTTC. The encoded protein is CASSLTPLPYEQYF.

V is TRBV2 and J is TRBJ2-3; TRBD2 matches 14 bases. The CDR3 extends over 16 amino acids. Unmatched junction bases numbered 6, after V lost 6 bases and J lost 4 bases. Germline lookup yields CDR1 SNHLY and CDR2 FYNNEI. The CDR3 DNA is TGTGCCAGCAGGACCGGGACTAGCGGGAGCTCAGATACGCAGTATTTT. Encoded protein: CASRTGTSGSSDTQYF. Full variable domain (rest looked up from reference TRBV2 and TRBJ2-3): EPEVTQTPSHQVTQMGQEVILRCVPISNHLYFYWYRQILGQKVEFLVSFYNNEISEKSEIFDDQFSVERPDGSNFTLKIRSTKLEDSAMYFCASRTGTSGSSDTQYFGPGTRLTVL.

This clone appeared a single time. The V gene is TRBV5-6, the J gene TRBJ1-2, with 10 bases that match TRBD1. The CDR3 sequence is 15 residues long. Germline lookup yields CDR1 SGHDT and CDR2 YYEEEE. V gave up 1 base and J gave up 8 bases; unmatched junction bases: 8. The CDR3 DNA is TGTGCCAGCAGCTTGCGGGACAGGGGCGGTTTGGGCTACACCTTC. This translates into CASSLRDRGGLGYTF.

This clone was seen a single time. J is TRBJ2-2 and V is TRBV25-1, with 9 bases that match TRBD2. The CDR3 is 15 residues long. CDR1 is MGHDK, CDR2 SYGVNS, per germline. Trimming cost V 6 bases and J 5 bases; bases outside gene matches: 7. The CDR3 nucleotides read TGTGCCAGCAGCAGACTAGCGGATGGGACCGGGGAGCTGTTTTTT. Translation gives CASSRLADGTGELFF.

V and J are TRBV7-8 and TRBJ2-2, with D uncertain. The CDR3 is 13 residues long. V was trimmed by 1 base and J by 7 bases, leaving 7 bases between them. Germline assignment: CDR1 SGHVS and CDR2 FQNEAQ. The CDR3 loop reads CASSLVRFGELFF. CDR3 DNA: TGTGCCAGCAGCTTAGTCCGGTTCGGGGAGCTGTTTTTT.

The chain has TRBV4-3 and TRBJ2-7, with 7 bases lining up with TRBD1. CDR3 length: 15 residues. V shed 3 bases, J shed 4 bases, and the junction held 9 bases outside the gene matches. Germline lookup yields CDR1 LGHNA and CDR2 YSLEER. The CDR3 nucleotides read TGCGCCAGCAGCCAGACGGGCAGGGGGACGTACGAGCAGTACTTC. Protein: CASSQTGRGTYEQYF.

V and J are TRBV9 and TRBJ1-1, with 8 nucleotides matching TRBD1. The CDR3 has 14 residues. Germline CDR1 reads SGDLS; CDR2 reads YYNGEE. V gave up 0 bases and J gave up 8 bases; unmatched junction bases: 6. The CDR3: CASSVGRGLGEAFF. As DNA, the CDR3 is TGTGCCAGCAGCGTAGGCAGGGGGCTCGGGGAAGCTTTCTTT. Full variable domain (missing parts from reference TRBV9 and TRBJ1-1): DSGVTQTPKHLITATGQRVTLRCSPRSGDLSVYWYQQSLDQGLQFLIQYYNGEERAKGNILERFSAQQFPDLHSELNLSSLELGDSALYFCASSVGRGLGEAFFGQGTRLTVV.

CDR3: CASSEYFRNQETQYF. Here the CDR3 DNA reads TGTGCCAGCAGTGAATACTTCAGGAATCAAGAGACCCAGTACTTC. This chain joins TRBV25-1 and TRBJ2-5; D is undetermined. Germline CDR1 and CDR2: MGHDK and SYGVNS. Between the trimmed V and J ends, which lost 0 bases and 2 bases, there was a span of 10 bases. The CDR3 consists of 15 residues.